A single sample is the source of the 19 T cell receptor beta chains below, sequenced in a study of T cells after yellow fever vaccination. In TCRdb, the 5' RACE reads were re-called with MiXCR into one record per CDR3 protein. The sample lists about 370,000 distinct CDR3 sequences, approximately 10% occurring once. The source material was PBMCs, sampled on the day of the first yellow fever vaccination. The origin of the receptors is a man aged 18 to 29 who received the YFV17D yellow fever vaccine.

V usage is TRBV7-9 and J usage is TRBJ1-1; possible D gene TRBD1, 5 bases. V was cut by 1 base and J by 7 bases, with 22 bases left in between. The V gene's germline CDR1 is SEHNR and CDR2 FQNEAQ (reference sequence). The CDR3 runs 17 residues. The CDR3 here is CASSLDPGQGGTHEAFF. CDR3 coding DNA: TGTGCCAGCAGCTTAGACCCCGGCCAGGGTGGAACCCATGAAGCTTTCTTT. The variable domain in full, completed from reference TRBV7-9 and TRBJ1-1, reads DTGVSQNPRHKITKRGQNVTFRCDPISEHNRLYWYRQTLGQGPEFLTYFQNEAQLEKSRLLSDRFSAERPKGSFSTLEIQRTEQGDSAMYLCASSLDPGQGGTHEAFFGQGTRLTVV.

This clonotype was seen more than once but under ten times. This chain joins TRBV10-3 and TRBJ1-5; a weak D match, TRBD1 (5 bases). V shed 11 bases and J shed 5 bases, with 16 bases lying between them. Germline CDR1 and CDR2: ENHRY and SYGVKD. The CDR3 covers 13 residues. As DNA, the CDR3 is TGTGCCGCCGGGACCGGGGTGGATCAGCCCCAGCATTTT. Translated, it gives CAAGTGVDQPQHF.

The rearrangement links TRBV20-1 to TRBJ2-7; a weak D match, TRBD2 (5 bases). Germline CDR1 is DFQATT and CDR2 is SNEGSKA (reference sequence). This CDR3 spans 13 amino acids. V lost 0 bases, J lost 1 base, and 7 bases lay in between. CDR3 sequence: CSARDGVSYEQYV. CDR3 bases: TGCAGTGCTAGAGACGGGGTTTCCTACGAGCAGTACGTC.

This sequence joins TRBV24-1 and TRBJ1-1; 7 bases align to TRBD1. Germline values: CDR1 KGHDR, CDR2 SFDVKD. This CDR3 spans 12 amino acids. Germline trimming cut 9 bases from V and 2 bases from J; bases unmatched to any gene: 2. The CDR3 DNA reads TGTGCCACCGGACAGGTAAACACTGAAGCTTTCTTT. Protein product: CATGQVNTEAFF.

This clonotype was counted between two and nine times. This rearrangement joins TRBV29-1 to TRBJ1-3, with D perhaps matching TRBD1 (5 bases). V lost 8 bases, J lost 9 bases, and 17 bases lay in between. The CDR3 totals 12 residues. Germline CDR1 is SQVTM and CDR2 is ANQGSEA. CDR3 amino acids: CSFLDGAGTIYF. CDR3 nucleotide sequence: TGCAGCTTCTTAGACGGGGCAGGCACCATATATTTT.

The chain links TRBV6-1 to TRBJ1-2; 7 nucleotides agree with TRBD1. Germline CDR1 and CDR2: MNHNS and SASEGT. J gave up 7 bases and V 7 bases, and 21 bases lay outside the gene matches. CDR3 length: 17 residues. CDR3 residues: CASIPELGTDYYRGYTF. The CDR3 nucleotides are TGTGCCAGCATCCCCGAGCTTGGGACAGATTATTATCGTGGCTACACCTTC.

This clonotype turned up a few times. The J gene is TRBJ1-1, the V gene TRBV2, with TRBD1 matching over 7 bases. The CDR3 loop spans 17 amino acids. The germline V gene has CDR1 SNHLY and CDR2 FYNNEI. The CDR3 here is CTIRTYDITGAKYGAFF. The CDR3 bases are TGTACCATCCGAACCTACGACATTACAGGGGCAAAATATGGAGCTTTCTTT.

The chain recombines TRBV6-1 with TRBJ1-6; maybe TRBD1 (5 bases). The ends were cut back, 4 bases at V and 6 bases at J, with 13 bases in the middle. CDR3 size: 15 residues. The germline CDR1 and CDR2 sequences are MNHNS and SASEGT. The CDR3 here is CASSVGRDGNSPLHF. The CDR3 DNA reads TGTGCCAGCAGTGTCGGCAGGGACGGTAATTCACCCCTCCACTTT.

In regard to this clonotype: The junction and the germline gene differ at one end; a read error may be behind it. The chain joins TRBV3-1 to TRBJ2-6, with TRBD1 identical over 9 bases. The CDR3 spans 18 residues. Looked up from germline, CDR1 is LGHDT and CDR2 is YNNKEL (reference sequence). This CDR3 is CACSPQQGARSGANVLTF. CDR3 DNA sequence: TGTGCCTGCAGCCCACAACAGGGGGCGCGTTCTGGGGCCAACGTCCTGACTTTC.

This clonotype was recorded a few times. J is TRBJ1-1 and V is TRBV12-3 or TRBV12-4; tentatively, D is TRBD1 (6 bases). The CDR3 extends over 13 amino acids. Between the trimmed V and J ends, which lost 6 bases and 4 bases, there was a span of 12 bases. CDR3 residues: CASSPQGFTEAFF. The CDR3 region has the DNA TGTGCCAGCAGCCCACAGGGATTCACTGAAGCTTTCTTT.

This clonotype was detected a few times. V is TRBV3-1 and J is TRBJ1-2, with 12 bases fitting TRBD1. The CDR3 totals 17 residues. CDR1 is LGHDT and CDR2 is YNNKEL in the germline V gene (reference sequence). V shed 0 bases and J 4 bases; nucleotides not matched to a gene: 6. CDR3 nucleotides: TGTGCCAGCAGCCAAGATGGGACAGGGGGCCGCGTCTATGGCTACACCTTC. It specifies CASSQDGTGGRVYGYTF.

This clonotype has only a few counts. The CDR3, as DNA: TGTGCCAGCAGCTTGGGCCACCGGGAGACCCAGTACTTC. Translating gives CASSLGHRETQYF. The rearrangement links TRBV5-6 to TRBJ2-5; D not resolved. The CDR3 has 13 residues. Germline V gene data show CDR1 as SGHDT and CDR2 as YYEEEE. Deletions cut 0 bases from V and 5 bases from J, with 8 bases between.

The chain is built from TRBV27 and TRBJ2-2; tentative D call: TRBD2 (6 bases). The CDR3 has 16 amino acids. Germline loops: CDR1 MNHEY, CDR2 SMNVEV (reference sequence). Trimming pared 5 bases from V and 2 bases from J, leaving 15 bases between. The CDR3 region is CASSPPRGINTGELFF. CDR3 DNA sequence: TGTGCCAGCAGTCCTCCCCGGGGGATTAACACCGGGGAGCTGTTTTTT.

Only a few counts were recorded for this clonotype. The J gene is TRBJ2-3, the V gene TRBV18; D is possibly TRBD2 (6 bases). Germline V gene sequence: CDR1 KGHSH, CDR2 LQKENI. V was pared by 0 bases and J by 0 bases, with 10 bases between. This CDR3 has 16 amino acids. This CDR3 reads CASSPPNRGSTDTQYF. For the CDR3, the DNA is TGTGCCAGCTCACCACCGAACCGGGGGAGCACAGATACGCAGTATTTT.

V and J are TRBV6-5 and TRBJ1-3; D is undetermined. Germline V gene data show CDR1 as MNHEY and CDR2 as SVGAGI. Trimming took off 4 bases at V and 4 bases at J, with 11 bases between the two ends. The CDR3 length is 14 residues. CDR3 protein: CASSWSDQGNTIYF. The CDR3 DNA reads TGTGCCAGCAGTTGGAGTGACCAAGGAAACACCATATATTTT.

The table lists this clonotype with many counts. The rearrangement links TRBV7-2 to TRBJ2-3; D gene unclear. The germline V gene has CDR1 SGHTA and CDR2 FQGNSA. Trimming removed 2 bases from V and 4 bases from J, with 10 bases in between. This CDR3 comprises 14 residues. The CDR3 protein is CASSLKRAPDTQYF. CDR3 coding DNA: TGTGCCAGCAGCTTAAAGCGAGCCCCAGATACGCAGTATTTT.

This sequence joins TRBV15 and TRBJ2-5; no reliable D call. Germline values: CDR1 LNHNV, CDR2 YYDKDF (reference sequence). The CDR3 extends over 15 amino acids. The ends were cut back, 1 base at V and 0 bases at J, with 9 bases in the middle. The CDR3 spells CATSRGTEYQETQYF. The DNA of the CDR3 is TGTGCCACCAGCAGAGGGACCGAGTACCAAGAGACCCAGTACTTC. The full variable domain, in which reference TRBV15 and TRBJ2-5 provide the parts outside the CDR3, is DAMVIQNPRYQVTQFGKPVTLSCSQTLNHNVMYWYQQKSSQAPKLLFHYYDKDFNNEADTPDNFQSRRPNTSFCFLDIRSPGLGDTAMYLCATSRGTEYQETQYFGPGTRLLVL.

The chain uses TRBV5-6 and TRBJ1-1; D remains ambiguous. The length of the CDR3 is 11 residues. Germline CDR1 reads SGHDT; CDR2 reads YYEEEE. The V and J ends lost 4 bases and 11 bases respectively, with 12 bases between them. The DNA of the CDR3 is TGTGCCAGCAGCCTCTCGGGGTGGGCTTTCTTT. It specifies CASSLSGWAFF.

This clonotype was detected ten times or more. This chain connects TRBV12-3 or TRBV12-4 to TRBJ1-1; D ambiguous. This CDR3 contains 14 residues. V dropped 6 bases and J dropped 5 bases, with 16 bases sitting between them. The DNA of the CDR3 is TGTGCCAGCAGCTTGCGGTCCCCGGGGACTGAAGCTTTCTTT. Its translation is CASSLRSPGTEAFF.